What follows is one TCR beta chain and its context. The CDR3 extends over 16 amino acids. Sequencing used immunoSEQ multiplex PCR; TCRdb keeps in-frame clones, though not all of them. This table has approximately 73,000 clones, roughly 91% appearing once. This specimen belongs to a study of OX40 agonist ivuxolimab in advanced cancers. The sample here was CD4+ or CD8+ T cells sorted from blood, taken in a trial of the OX40 agonist ivuxolimab. This TCR was sampled from an adult with an advanced solid tumor such as melanoma, head and neck, liver or kidney cancer. The rearrangement joins TRBV21-1 to TRBJ1-2. TRBV21-1 is shown as a pseudogene. The CDR3, as DNA: TGTGCCAGCAGCAAAGGGCGGCAGATTGCTAACTATGGCTACACCTTC. Translation gives CASSKGRQIANYGYTF.